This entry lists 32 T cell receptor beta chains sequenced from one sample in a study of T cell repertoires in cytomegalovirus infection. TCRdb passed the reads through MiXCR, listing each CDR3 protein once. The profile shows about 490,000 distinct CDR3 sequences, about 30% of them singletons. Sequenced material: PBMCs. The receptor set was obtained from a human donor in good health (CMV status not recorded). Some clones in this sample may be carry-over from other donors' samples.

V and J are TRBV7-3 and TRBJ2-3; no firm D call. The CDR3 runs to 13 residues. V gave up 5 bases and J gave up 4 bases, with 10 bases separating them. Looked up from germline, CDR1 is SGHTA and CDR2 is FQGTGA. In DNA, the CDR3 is TGTGCCAGCAGCCATCGCGGACCAGATACGCAGTATTTT. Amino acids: CASSHRGPDTQYF.

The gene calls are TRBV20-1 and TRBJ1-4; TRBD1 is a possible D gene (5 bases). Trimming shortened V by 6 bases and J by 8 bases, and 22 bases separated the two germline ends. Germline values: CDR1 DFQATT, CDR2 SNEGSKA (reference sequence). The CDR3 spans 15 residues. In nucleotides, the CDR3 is TGCAGTGCCGACACGGGGGATGGGGCGGGGGAAAAACTGTTTTTT. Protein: CSADTGDGAGEKLFF.

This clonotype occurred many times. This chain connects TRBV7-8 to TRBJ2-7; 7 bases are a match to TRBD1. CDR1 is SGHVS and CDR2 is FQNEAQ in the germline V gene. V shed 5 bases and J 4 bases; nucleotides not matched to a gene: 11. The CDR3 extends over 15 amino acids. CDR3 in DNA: TGTGCCAGCAGCACCGCGACAGGGTTTGGGTACGAGCAGTACTTC. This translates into CASSTATGFGYEQYF.

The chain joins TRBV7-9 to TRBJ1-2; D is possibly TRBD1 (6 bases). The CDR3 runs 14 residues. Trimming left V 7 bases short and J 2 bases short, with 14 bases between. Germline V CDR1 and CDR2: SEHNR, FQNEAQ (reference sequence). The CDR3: CASNLRGQNYGYTF. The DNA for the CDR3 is TGTGCCAGCAACCTAAGGGGACAAAACTATGGCTACACCTTC.

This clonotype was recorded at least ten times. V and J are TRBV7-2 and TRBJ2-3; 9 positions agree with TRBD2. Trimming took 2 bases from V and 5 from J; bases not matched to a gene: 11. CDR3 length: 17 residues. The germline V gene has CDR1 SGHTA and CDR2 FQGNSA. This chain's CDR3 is CASSLLAGRNVGDTQYF. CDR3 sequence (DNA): TGTGCCAGCAGCTTACTAGCGGGAAGGAACGTAGGAGATACGCAGTATTTT.

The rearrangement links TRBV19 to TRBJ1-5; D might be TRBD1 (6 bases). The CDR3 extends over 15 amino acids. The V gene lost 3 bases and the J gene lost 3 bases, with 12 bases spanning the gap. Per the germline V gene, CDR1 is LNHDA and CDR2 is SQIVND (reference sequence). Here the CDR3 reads CASSIAGADNQPQHF. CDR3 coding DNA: TGTGCCAGTAGTATCGCAGGGGCGGACAATCAGCCCCAGCATTTT. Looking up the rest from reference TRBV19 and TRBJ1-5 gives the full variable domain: DGGITQSPKYLFRKEGQNVTLSCEQNLNHDAMYWYRQDPGQGLRLIYYSQIVNDFQKGDIAEGYSVSREKKESFPLTVTSAQKNPTAFYLCASSIAGADNQPQHFGDGTRLSIL.

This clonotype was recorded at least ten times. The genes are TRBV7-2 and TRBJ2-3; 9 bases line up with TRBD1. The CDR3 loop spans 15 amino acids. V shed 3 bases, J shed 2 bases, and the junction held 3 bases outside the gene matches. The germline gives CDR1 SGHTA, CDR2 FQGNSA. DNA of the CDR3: TGTGCCAGCAGCTTGGGACAGGGAACCACAGATACGCAGTATTTT. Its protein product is CASSLGQGTTDTQYF.

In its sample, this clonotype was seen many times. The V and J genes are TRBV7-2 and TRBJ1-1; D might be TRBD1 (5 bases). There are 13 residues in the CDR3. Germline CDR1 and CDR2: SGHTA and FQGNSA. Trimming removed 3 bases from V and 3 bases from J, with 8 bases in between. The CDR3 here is CASSFTGDTEAFF. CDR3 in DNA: TGTGCCAGCAGCTTCACGGGGGACACTGAAGCTTTCTTT.

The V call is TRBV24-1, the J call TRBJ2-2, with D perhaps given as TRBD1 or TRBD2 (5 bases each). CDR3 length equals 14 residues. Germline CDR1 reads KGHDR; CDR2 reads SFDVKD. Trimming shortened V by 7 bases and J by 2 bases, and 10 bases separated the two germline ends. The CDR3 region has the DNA TGTGCCACCAGGGGGACGGTCAACACCGGGGAGCTGTTTTTT. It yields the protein CATRGTVNTGELFF.

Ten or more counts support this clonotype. The CDR3 here is CASSYSLAAYEQYV. CDR3 DNA: TGTGCCAGCAGTTACAGTCTAGCCGCCTACGAGCAGTACGTC. The chain joins TRBV6-6 to TRBJ2-7, with D possibly matching TRBD2 (5 bases). The CDR3 covers 14 residues. V lost 2 bases to trimming and J lost 2 bases, with 10 bases between them. Germline lookup yields CDR1 MNHNY and CDR2 SVGAGI (reference sequence).

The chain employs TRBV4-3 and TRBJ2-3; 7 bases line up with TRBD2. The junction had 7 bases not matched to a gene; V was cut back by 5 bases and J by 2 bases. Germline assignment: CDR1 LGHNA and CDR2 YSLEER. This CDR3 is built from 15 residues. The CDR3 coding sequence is TGCGCCAGCAGCACGCTAGCGGAGGTCACAGATACGCAGTATTTT. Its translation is CASSTLAEVTDTQYF.

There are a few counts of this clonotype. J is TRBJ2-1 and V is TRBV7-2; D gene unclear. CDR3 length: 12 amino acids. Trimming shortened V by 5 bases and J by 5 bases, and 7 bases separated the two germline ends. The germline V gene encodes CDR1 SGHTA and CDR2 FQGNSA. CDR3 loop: CASSVPNNEQFF. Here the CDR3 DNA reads TGTGCCAGCAGCGTCCCCAACAATGAGCAGTTCTTC.

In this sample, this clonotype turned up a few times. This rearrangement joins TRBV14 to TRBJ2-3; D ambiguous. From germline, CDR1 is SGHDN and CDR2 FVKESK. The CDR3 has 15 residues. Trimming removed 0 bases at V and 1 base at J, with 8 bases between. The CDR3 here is CASSQDRTGTDTQYF. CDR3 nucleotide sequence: TGTGCCAGCAGCCAAGACAGGACGGGCACAGATACGCAGTATTTT.

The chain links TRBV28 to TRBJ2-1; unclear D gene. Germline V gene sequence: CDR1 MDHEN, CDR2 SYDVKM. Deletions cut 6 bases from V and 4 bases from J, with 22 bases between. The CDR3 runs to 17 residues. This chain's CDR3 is CASSRRALLSLYNEQFF. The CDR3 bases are TGTGCCAGCAGCCGCCGGGCCCTCCTATCCCTTTACAATGAGCAGTTCTTC.

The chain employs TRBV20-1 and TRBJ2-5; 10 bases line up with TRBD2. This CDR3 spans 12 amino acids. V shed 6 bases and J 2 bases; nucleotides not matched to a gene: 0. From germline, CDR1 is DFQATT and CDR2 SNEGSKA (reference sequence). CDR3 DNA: TGCAGTGCAGCGGGAGGGCAAGAGACCCAGTACTTC. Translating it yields CSAAGGQETQYF.

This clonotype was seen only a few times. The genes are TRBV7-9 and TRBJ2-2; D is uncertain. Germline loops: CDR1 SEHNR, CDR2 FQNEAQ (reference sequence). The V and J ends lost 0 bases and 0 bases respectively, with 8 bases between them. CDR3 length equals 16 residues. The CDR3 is CASSLAHGPNTGELFF. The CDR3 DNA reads TGTGCCAGCAGCTTAGCGCACGGGCCGAACACCGGGGAGCTGTTTTTT.

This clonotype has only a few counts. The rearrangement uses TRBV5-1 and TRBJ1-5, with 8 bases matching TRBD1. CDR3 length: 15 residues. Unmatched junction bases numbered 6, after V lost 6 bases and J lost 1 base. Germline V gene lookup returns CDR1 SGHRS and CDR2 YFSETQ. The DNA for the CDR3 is TGCGCCAGCACCTACAGGGGGATAAGCAATCAGCCCCAGCATTTT. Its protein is CASTYRGISNQPQHF.

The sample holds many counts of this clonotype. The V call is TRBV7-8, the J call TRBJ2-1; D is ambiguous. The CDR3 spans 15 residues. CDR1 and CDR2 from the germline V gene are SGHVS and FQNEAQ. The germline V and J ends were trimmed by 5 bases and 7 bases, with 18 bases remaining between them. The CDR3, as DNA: TGTGCCAGCAGCCAATTAGCTGGGCCCAGAAATGAGCAGTTCTTC. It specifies CASSQLAGPRNEQFF.

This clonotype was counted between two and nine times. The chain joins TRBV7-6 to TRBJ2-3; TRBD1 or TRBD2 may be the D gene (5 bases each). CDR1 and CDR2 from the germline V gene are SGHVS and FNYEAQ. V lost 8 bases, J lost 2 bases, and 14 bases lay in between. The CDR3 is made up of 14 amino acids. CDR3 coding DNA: TGTGCCAGCCTGCAGAGGGGAAACACAGATACGCAGTATTTT. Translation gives CASLQRGNTDTQYF.

This CDR3 reads CASSLGDRINYGYTF. For the CDR3, the DNA is TGTGCCAGCAGCTTGGGGGACAGGATTAACTATGGCTACACCTTC. J is TRBJ1-2 and V is TRBV5-6; 8 bases are a match to TRBD1. CDR1 is SGHDT and CDR2 is YYEEEE in the germline V gene. The V gene end was trimmed by 0 bases and the J gene end by 1 base; junction bases not matched to a gene: 2. CDR3 length: 15 residues.

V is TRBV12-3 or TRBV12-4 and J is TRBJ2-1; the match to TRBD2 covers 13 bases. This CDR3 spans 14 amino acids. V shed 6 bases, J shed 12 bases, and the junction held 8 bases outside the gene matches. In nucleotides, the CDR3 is TGTGCCAGCAGGGGGACTAGCGGGACATACCTGCAGTTCTTC. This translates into CASRGTSGTYLQFF.

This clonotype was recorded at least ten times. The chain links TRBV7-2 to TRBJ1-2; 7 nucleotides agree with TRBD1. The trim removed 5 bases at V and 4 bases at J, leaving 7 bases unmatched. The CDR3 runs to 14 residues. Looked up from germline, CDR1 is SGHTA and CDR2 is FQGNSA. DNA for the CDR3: TGTGCCAGCAGCCCAGGGGGATCCCCCTATGGCTACACCTTC. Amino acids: CASSPGGSPYGYTF.

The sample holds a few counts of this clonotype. The DNA for the CDR3 is TGTGCCAGCAGTACAGTTAATCAGCCCCAGCATTTT. Translating it yields CASSTVNQPQHF. The chain couples TRBV2 to TRBJ1-5, with D unresolved. CDR1 SNHLY and CDR2 FYNNEI come from the germline V gene. This CDR3 contains 12 residues. V dropped 5 bases and J dropped 4 bases, with 6 bases sitting between them.

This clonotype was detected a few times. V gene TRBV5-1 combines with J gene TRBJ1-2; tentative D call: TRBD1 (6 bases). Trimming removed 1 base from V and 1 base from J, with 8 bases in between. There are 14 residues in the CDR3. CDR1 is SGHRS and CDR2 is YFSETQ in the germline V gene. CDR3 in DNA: TGCGCCAGCAGCTTGTCGGACAGTAACTATGGCTACACCTTC. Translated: CASSLSDSNYGYTF.

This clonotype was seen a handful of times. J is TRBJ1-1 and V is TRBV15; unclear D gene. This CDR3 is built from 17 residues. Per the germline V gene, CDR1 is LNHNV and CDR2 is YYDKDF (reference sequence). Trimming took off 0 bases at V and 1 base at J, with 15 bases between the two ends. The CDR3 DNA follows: TGTGCCACCAGCAGAGAGGGTTCCTTATGGAAGAACACTGAAGCTTTCTTT. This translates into CATSREGSLWKNTEAFF. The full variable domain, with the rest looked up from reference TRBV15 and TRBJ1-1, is DAMVIQNPRYQVTQFGKPVTLSCSQTLNHNVMYWYQQKSSQAPKLLFHYYDKDFNNEADTPDNFQSRRPNTSFCFLDIRSPGLGDTAMYLCATSREGSLWKNTEAFFGQGTRLTVV.

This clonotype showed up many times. In nucleotides, the CDR3 is TGTGCCAGCAGCTTAGTACTGTTGGGCGGGTACGAGCAGTACTTC. Translation: CASSLVLLGGYEQYF. V is TRBV7-2 and J is TRBJ2-7, with D maybe TRBD2 (5 bases). Between the trimmed V and J ends, which lost 1 base and 4 bases, there was a span of 14 bases. The CDR3 totals 15 residues. Germline CDR1 is SGHTA and CDR2 is FQGNSA.

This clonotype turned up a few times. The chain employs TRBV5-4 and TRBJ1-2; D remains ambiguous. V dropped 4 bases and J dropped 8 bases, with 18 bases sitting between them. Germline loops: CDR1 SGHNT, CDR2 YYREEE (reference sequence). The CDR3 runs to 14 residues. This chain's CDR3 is CASSKKDGAEGYTF. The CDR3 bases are TGTGCCAGCAGCAAAAAGGACGGAGCAGAAGGCTACACCTTC.

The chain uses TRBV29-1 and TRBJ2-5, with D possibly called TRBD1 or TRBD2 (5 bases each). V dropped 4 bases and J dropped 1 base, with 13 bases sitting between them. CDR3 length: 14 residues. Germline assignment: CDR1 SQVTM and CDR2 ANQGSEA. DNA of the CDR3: TGCAGCGTTGTCGCCGGGGCCCTCCAAGAGACCCAGTACTTC. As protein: CSVVAGALQETQYF.

CDR3: CASSASPWGGGDGNEQFF. The CDR3 nucleotides are TGTGCCAGCAGCGCGTCGCCCTGGGGCGGGGGGGACGGCAATGAGCAGTTCTTC. The chain employs TRBV9 and TRBJ2-1; 9 bases map to TRBD2. There are 18 residues in the CDR3. Germline CDR1 reads SGDLS; CDR2 reads YYNGEE. J lost 6 bases, V lost 3 bases, and 16 bases had no gene match.

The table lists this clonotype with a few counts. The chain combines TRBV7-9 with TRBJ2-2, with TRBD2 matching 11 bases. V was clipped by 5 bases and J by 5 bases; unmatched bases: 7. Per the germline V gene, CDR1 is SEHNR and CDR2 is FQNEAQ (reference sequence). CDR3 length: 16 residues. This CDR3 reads CASSTTWTSGTGELFF. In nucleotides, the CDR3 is TGTGCCAGCAGCACTACCTGGACTAGCGGGACCGGGGAGCTGTTTTTT. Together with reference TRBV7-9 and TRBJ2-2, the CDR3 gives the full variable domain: DTGVSQNPRHKITKRGQNVTFRCDPISEHNRLYWYRQTLGQGPEFLTYFQNEAQLEKSRLLSDRFSAERPKGSFSTLEIQRTEQGDSAMYLCASSTTWTSGTGELFFGEGSRLTVL.

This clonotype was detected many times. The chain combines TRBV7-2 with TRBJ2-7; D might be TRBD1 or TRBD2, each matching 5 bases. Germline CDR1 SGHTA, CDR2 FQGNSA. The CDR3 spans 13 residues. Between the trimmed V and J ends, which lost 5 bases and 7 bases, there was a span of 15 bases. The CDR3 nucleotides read TGTGCCAGCAGCCGAAGGGACCTAGATGAGCAGTACTTC. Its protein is CASSRRDLDEQYF.

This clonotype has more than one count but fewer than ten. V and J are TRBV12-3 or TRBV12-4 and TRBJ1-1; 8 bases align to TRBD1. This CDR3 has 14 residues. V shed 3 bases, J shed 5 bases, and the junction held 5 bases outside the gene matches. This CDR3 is CASSFRTGKTEAFF. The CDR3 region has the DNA TGTGCCAGCAGTTTTAGGACAGGGAAGACTGAAGCTTTCTTT.